A single sample gave rise to the 21 T cell receptor beta chains below, sequenced in a study of graft-versus-host responses after intestinal transplantation. Some clones are missing from TCRdb's copy, which holds only in-frame ones; the method was immunoSEQ multiplex PCR. Among approximately 97,000 clones, just under 95% were seen once, and the ten largest hold about 0.072%. Their target antigens are unknown. The sample in question was unstimulated CD8+ T cells sorted from spleen or lymph node cells, obtained before transplant. These receptors were obtained from a human donor who was the organ donor for an intestinal transplant.

The J gene is TRBJ1-1, the V gene TRBV6-1; tentatively, D is TRBD1 (6 bases). V was shortened by 5 bases and J by 0 bases, with 10 bases between the two germline ends. CDR3 length equals 14 residues. The V gene's germline CDR1 is MNHNS and CDR2 SASEGT. The CDR3 protein is CASSRTVMNTEAFF. Here the CDR3 DNA reads TGTGCCAGCAGTAGGACAGTTATGAACACTGAAGCTTTCTTT.

This clone appeared once. The chain has TRBV5-6 and TRBJ1-2, with D possibly matching TRBD1 (5 bases). The CDR3 covers 16 residues. V was clipped by 2 bases and J by 1 base, with 15 bases between them. Germline V lookup: CDR1 SGHDT, CDR2 YYEEEE. In nucleotides, the CDR3 is TGTGCCAGCAGCTTCCTAATGACAGAGGTTAACTATGGCTACACCTTC. This sequence encodes CASSFLMTEVNYGYTF.

V gene TRBV6-6 combines with J gene TRBJ1-2; weak D call: TRBD1 (6 bases). The V gene lost 6 bases and the J gene lost 4 bases, with 18 bases spanning the gap. Germline loops: CDR1 MNHNY, CDR2 SVGAGI (reference sequence). The CDR3 loop spans 15 amino acids. The CDR3 loop reads CASSPTGGLGYGYTF. CDR3 nucleotide sequence: TGTGCCAGCAGCCCCACCGGGGGGCTGGGCTATGGCTACACCTTC.

V is TRBV7-9 and J is TRBJ2-3; no clear D. In germline, CDR1 is SEHNR, CDR2 FQNEAQ (reference sequence). V lost 3 bases and J lost 2, with 12 bases in between. This CDR3 contains 15 residues. The CDR3 reads CASSFTVGYTDTQYF. DNA for the CDR3: TGTGCCAGCAGCTTCACAGTGGGTTACACAGATACGCAGTATTTT. The whole variable domain, remainder taken from reference TRBV7-9 and TRBJ2-3, is DTGVSQNPRHKITKRGQNVTFRCDPISEHNRLYWYRQTLGQGPEFLTYFQNEAQLEKSRLLSDRFSAERPKGSFSTLEIQRTEQGDSAMYLCASSFTVGYTDTQYFGPGTRLTVL.

This chain connects TRBV15 to TRBJ2-3; 8 bases fit TRBD2. This CDR3 contains 17 residues. Germline lookup yields CDR1 LNHNV and CDR2 YYDKDF (reference sequence). With 1 base clipped from V and 2 bases from J, the junction kept 8 bases outside the gene matches. Here the CDR3 DNA reads TGTGCCACCAGCAGAGCCGCCGGACTAGCCTCCACAGATACGCAGTATTTT. The encoded protein is CATSRAAGLASTDTQYF.

This chain joins TRBV5-1 and TRBJ2-3; tentative D call: TRBD2 (5 bases). The germline V gene encodes CDR1 SGHRS and CDR2 YFSETQ. Trimming left V 5 bases short and J 0 bases short, with 19 bases between. The CDR3 consists of 17 residues. The CDR3 region has the DNA TGCGCCAGCAGACAGACTACATATAGAGCTAGCACAGATACGCAGTATTTT. It yields the protein CASRQTTYRASTDTQYF.

The V gene is TRBV29-1, the J gene TRBJ2-1; D is perhaps TRBD2 (6 bases). The CDR3 contains 15 residues. V was pared by 4 bases and J by 7 bases, with 20 bases between. Germline-derived CDR1 and CDR2 are SQVTM and ANQGSEA. CDR3 nucleotide sequence: TGCAGCGTTGGTACGGGAGTTTATGTGCGAAATGAGCAGTTCTTC. This codes for CSVGTGVYVRNEQFF.

The gene calls are TRBV15 and TRBJ2-5; D ambiguous. CDR3 length: 14 residues. Germline CDR1 is LNHNV and CDR2 is YYDKDF (reference sequence). Between the trimmed V and J ends, which lost 1 base and 4 bases, there was a span of 10 bases. The CDR3 protein is CATSRVRPLETQYF. CDR3 coding DNA: TGTGCCACCAGCAGAGTGCGGCCATTAGAGACCCAGTACTTC.

The gene calls are TRBV7-3 and TRBJ1-5; D unclear. Germline CDR1 SGHTA, CDR2 FQGTGA. V lost 2 bases and J lost 5, with 10 bases in between. This CDR3 has 14 amino acids. CDR3 protein: CASSLSRKDQPQHF. The CDR3 DNA reads as TGTGCCAGCAGCTTATCCAGGAAGGATCAGCCCCAGCATTTT.

J is TRBJ2-3 and V is TRBV30; D is possibly TRBD1 (6 bases). Per the germline V gene, CDR1 is GTSNPN and CDR2 is SVGIG (reference sequence). The CDR3 is made up of 15 amino acids. V lost 4 bases and J 4 bases, leaving 18 bases between the germline ends. The CDR3 DNA is TGTGCCTGGACCTTTACAGGGTTTCAGGCAGATACGCAGTATTTT. It yields the protein CAWTFTGFQADTQYF.

V gene TRBV5-4 combines with J gene TRBJ2-2, with TRBD2 as a possible D gene (5 bases). V was pared by 1 base and J by 4 bases, with 14 bases between. CDR3 length: 16 amino acids. CDR1 is SGHNT and CDR2 is YYREEE in the germline V gene (reference sequence). CDR3: CASSLLKSSGTGELFF. DNA of the CDR3: TGTGCCAGCAGCTTGTTGAAGTCCAGCGGCACCGGGGAGCTGTTTTTT.

This chain links TRBV19 with TRBJ2-7, with 12 bases fitting TRBD2. V lost 5 bases, J lost 4 bases, and 9 bases stayed unmatched. The CDR3 consists of 16 residues. Germline V gene lookup returns CDR1 LNHDA and CDR2 SQIVND (reference sequence). CDR3 nucleotide sequence: TGTGCCAGTAGTGCAGGACTAGCGGGAAGTAGATACGAGCAGTACTTC. Encoded protein: CASSAGLAGSRYEQYF.

The chain has TRBV5-1 and TRBJ2-7; 7 bases match TRBD2. This CDR3 comprises 12 residues. From germline, CDR1 is SGHRS and CDR2 YFSETQ. Unmatched junction bases numbered 3, after V lost 6 bases and J lost 3 bases. CDR3 region: CASMGLNYEQYF. The CDR3 DNA sequence: TGCGCCAGCATGGGACTAAACTACGAGCAGTACTTC. The full variable domain, in which reference TRBV5-1 and TRBJ2-7 provide the parts outside the CDR3, is KAGVTQTPRYLIKTRGQQVTLSCSPISGHRSVSWYQQTPGQGLQFLFEYFSETQRNKGNFPGRFSGRQFSNSRSEMNVSTLELGDSALYLCASMGLNYEQYFGPGTRLTVT.

V usage is TRBV28 and J usage is TRBJ2-1; D remains ambiguous. Per germline, CDR1 MDHEN and CDR2 SYDVKM. The V and J ends lost 5 bases and 6 bases respectively, with 14 bases between them. This CDR3 has 14 residues. CDR3 loop: CASSPVWSCNEQFF. In nucleotides, the CDR3 is TGTGCCAGCAGTCCCGTATGGAGTTGCAATGAGCAGTTCTTC.

The genes are TRBV10-1 and TRBJ2-3; TRBD1 agrees at 8 bases. J lost 7 bases, V lost 5 bases, and 11 bases had no gene match. The CDR3 runs 15 residues. CDR1 is WNHNN, CDR2 SYGVQD, per germline (reference sequence). CDR3 coding DNA: TGCGCCAGCAGTCGGACAGGGCTTCCCGTGTATACGCAGTATTTT. Translating it yields CASSRTGLPVYTQYF.

The chain uses TRBV4-1 and TRBJ2-1; TRBD2 matches 10 bases. The J segment lost 8 bases and the V segment lost 4 bases, leaving 5 bases of the junction unmatched. Per germline, CDR1 MGHRA and CDR2 YSYEKL. This CDR3 is built from 14 residues. CDR3 region: CASSLSGRSDEQFF. DNA for the CDR3: TGCGCCAGCAGCCTTAGCGGGAGGTCGGATGAGCAGTTCTTC.

The chain recombines TRBV4-1 with TRBJ1-5; D might be TRBD1 (6 bases). CDR1 and CDR2 from the germline V gene are MGHRA and YSYEKL. The V end was cut by 0 bases, the J end by 3 bases, with 9 bases between. The CDR3 consists of 15 residues. The CDR3 DNA sequence: TGCGCCAGCAGCCAAGAGCCAGGGGACAATCAGCCCCAGCATTTT. Translation gives CASSQEPGDNQPQHF.

This clone was seen just once. The rearrangement uses TRBV19 and TRBJ2-7, with D perhaps TRBD1 (6 bases). Per the germline V gene, CDR1 is LNHDA and CDR2 is SQIVND (reference sequence). Trimming took 7 bases from V and 1 from J, leaving 14 bases between them. The CDR3 spans 14 residues. In DNA, the CDR3 is TGTGCCAGTACACCGCACGGACAGTCCTACGAGCAGTACTTC. It codes for CASTPHGQSYEQYF.

The gene calls are TRBV19 and TRBJ2-5; 9 bases align to TRBD1. CDR3 length: 17 residues. J was trimmed by 5 bases and V by 4 bases; bases with no gene match: 14. Germline CDR1 reads LNHDA; CDR2 reads SQIVND (reference sequence). CDR3 in DNA: TGTGCCAGTAGTACGCACCGGGACAGGGAGGGACAGGAGACCCAGTACTTC. Its protein is CASSTHRDREGQETQYF.

The sample holds one count of this clone. The CDR3 region has the DNA TGTGCCAGCAGCCGTATGAACACTGAAGCTTTCTTT. Its translation: CASSRMNTEAFF. The V call is TRBV7-9, the J call TRBJ1-1; D not resolved. Trimming stripped 5 bases from V and 0 bases from J, with 4 bases between. The CDR3 runs 12 residues. Germline V lookup: CDR1 SEHNR, CDR2 FQNEAQ (reference sequence).

This chain links TRBV10-2 with TRBJ2-1, with 9 bases that match TRBD2. Germline trimming cut 0 bases from V and 9 bases from J; bases unmatched to any gene: 6. The CDR3 length is 15 residues. The V gene's germline CDR1 is WSHSY and CDR2 SAAADI. The DNA for the CDR3 is TGCGCCAGCAGTGAGTCTAGAGCGGGGGGTAGTGAGCAGTTCTTC. Encoded protein: CASSESRAGGSEQFF.